This note documents a single TCR beta chain sequence. The same CDR3 also results from other DNA sequences found in this sample. TCRdb's copy holds only in-frame clones and misses some; the assay was immunoSEQ multiplex PCR. This table has about 150,000 clones, approximately 90% appearing once. The data derive from a study of blood T cell repertoires in COVID-19. Overall study: The origin of the acute and convalescent COVID-19 samples was the United States, Italy and Spain.

The study recruited people aged roughly 18 to 95 years across approximately 24 US areas. Clinical histories supplied by participants themselves formed the basis of cohort assignment. Symptom resolution, clearance, or two negative PCRs marked the recovered donors of Cohort 3. V lost 6 bases to trimming and J lost 5 bases; unmatched junction nucleotides: 4. The CDR3 contains 13 residues. Germline V CDR1 and CDR2: MNHEY, SVGAGI. The clonotype originates from a woman aged 50 to 60 who had recovered from COVID-19. The chain joins TRBV6-5 to TRBJ1-2; 9 nucleotides match TRBD1. The sequenced sample was PBMCs or T cells enriched from blood (not recorded which). CDR3 loop: CASRKTGGYGYTF. Here the CDR3 DNA reads TGTGCCAGCAGGAAGACAGGGGGGTATGGCTACACCTTC.